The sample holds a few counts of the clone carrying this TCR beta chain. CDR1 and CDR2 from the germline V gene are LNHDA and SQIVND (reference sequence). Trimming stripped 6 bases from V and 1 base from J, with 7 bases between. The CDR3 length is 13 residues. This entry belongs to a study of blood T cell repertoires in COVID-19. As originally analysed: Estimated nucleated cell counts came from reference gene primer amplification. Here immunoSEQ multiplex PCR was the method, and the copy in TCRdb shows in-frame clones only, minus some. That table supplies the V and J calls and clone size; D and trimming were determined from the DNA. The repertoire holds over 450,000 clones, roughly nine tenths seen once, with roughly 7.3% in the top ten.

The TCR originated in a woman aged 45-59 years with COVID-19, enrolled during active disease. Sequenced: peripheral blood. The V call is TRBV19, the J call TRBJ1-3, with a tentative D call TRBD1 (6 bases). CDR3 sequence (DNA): TGTGCCAGTAGAGACAGGTCTGGAAACACCATATATTTT. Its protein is CASRDRSGNTIYF.